This TCR beta chain originates from a study of blood T cell repertoires in COVID-19. Study-wide context: Sites in the United States, Italy and Spain provided acute and convalescent COVID-19 samples.

V shed 5 bases, J shed 2 bases, and the junction held 8 bases outside the gene matches. Looked up from germline, CDR1 is SGHAT and CDR2 is FQNNGV. The CDR3 runs to 16 residues. Sequenced by immunoSEQ multiplex PCR; TCRdb stores in-frame clones only, minus some. The sample lists about 310,000 clones, 80% to 90% occurring once. This TCR was recovered from a woman between 45 and 60 years old who had recovered from COVID-19. The V gene is TRBV11-2, the J gene TRBJ2-7, with 11 bases lining up with TRBD1. Material for sequencing was peripheral blood. Here the CDR3 reads CASSPGQGAVTYEQYF. CDR3 coding DNA: TGTGCCAGCAGCCCAGGACAGGGGGCTGTAACCTACGAGCAGTACTTC.